Sequencing of this T cell receptor (beta chain) was carried out in a study of identical twins. The study's findings and limits: In beta out-of-frame sequences, the excess sharing between twins was weaker.

TCRdb re-analysed the 5' RACE reads in MiXCR, keeping a single row per CDR3 protein. The data contain around 280,000 distinct CDR3 sequences, about 8.1% of them singletons. Germline assignment: CDR1 MGHRA and CDR2 YSYEKL. The CDR3 contains 16 residues. The ends were cut back, 4 bases at V and 0 bases at J, with 14 bases in the middle. In its sample, this clonotype was seen a few times. Its matching antigen is unknown. These data were also filed under a second study, of yellow fever vaccine responses in identical twins. That work contributes: Twins' vaccine T cell responses were reported to seem partly convergent and partly personalized.

Input material: memory (CD45RO+) T cells sorted from blood. The gene calls are TRBV4-1 and TRBJ2-3; tentatively, D is TRBD2 (6 bases). The TCR was taken from a woman aged 18-35 years in good health. This CDR3 reads CASSRFSSASTDTQYF. In nucleotides, the CDR3 is TGCGCCAGCAGCCGTTTCTCTAGCGCGAGCACAGATACGCAGTATTTT.